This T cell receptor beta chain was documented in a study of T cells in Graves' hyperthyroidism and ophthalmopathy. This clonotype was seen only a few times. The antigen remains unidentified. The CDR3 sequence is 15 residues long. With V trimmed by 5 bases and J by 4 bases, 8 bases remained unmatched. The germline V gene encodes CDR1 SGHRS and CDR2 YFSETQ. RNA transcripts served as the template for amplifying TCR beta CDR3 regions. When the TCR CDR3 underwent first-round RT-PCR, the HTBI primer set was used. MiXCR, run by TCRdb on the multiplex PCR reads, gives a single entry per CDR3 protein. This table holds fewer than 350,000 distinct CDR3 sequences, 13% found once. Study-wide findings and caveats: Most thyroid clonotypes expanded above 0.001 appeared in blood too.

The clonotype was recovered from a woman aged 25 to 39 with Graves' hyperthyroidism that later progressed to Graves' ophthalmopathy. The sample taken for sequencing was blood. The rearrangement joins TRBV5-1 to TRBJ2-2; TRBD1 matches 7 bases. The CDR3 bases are TGCGCCAGCAGTATAGACAGGGACCTCACCGGGGAGCTGTTTTTT. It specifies CASSIDRDLTGELFF.